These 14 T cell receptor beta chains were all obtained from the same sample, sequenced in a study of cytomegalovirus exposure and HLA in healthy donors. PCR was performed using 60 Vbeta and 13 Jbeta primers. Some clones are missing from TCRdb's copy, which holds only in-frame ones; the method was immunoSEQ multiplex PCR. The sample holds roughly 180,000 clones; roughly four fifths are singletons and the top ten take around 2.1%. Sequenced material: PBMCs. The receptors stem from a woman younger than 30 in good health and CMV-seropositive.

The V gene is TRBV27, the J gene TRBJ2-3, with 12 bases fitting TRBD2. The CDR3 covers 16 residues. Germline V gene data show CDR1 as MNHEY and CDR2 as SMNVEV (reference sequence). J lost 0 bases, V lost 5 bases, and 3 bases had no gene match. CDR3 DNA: TGTGCCAGCAGTCGGACTAGCGGGGCTAGCACAGATACGCAGTATTTT. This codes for CASSRTSGASTDTQYF.

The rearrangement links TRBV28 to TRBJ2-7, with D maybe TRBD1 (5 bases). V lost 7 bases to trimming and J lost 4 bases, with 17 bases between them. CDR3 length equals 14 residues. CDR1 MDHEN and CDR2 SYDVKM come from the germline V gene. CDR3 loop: CASNLLQEPYEQYF. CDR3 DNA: TGTGCCAGCAACCTCTTACAGGAGCCTTACGAGCAGTACTTC. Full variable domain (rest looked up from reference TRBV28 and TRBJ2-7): DVKVTQSSRYLVKRTGEKVFLECVQDMDHENMFWYRQDPGLGLRLIYFSYDVKMKEKGDIPEGYSVSREKKERFSLILESASTNQTSMYLCASNLLQEPYEQYFGPGTRLTVT.

For the CDR3, the DNA is TGCGCCAGCAGCCAGGGTTGGGATCAGCCCCAGCATTTT. It yields the protein CASSQGWDQPQHF. The chain joins TRBV5-1 to TRBJ1-5, with TRBD1 as a possible D gene (5 bases). In germline, CDR1 is SGHRS, CDR2 YFSETQ. CDR3 length equals 13 residues. The V gene lost 4 bases and the J gene lost 5 bases, with 10 bases spanning the gap.

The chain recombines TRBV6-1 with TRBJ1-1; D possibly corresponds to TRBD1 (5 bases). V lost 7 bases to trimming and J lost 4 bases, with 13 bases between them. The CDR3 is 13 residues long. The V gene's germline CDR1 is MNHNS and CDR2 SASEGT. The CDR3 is CASTLGRGTEAFF. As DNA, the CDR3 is TGTGCCAGCACCCTTGGAAGGGGCACTGAAGCTTTCTTT.

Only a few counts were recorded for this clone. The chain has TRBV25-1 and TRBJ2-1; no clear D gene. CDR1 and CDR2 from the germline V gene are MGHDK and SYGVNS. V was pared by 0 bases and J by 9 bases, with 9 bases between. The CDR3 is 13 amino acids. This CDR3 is CASSEYNNGEQFF. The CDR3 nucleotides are TGTGCCAGCAGTGAATATAATAACGGTGAGCAGTTCTTC.

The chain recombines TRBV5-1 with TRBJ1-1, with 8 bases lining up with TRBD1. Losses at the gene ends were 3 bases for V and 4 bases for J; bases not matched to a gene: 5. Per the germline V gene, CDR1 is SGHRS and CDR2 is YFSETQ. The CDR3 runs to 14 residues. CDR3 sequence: CASSWSGQGTEAFF. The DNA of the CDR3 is TGCGCCAGCAGCTGGAGTGGACAGGGCACTGAAGCTTTCTTT.

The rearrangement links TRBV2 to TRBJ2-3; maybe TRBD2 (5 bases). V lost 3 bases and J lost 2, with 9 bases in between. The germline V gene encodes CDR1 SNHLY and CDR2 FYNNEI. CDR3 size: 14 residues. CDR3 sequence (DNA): TGTGCCAGCAGTGAGGCTAGCATCACAGATACGCAGTATTTT. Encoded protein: CASSEASITDTQYF.

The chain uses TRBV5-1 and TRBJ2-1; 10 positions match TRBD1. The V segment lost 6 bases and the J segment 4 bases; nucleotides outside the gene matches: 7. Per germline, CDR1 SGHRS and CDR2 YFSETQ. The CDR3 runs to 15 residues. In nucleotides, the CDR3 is TGCGCCAGCAACCGAGGGACAGGGGTGTACAATGAGCAGTTCTTC. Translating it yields CASNRGTGVYNEQFF.

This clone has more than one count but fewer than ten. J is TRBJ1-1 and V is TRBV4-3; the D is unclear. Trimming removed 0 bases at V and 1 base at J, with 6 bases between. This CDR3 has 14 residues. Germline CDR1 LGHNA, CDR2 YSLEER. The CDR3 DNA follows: TGCGCCAGCAGCCAAGACTTCAGGAACACTGAAGCTTTCTTT. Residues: CASSQDFRNTEAFF.

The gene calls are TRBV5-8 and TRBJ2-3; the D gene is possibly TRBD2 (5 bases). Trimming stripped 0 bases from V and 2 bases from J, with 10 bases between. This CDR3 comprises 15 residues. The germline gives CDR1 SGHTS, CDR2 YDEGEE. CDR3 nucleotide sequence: TGTGCCAGCAGCTTGGTGAGGACTTCCACAGATACGCAGTATTTT. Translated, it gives CASSLVRTSTDTQYF. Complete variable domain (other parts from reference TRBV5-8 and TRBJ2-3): EAGVTQSPTHLIKTRGQQATLRCSPISGHTSVYWYQQALGLGLQFLLWYDEGEERNRGNFPPRFSGRQFPNYSSELNVNALELEDSALYLCASSLVRTSTDTQYFGPGTRLTVL.

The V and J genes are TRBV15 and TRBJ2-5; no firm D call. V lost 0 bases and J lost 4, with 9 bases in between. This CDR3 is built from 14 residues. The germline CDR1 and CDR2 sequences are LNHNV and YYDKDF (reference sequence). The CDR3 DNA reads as TGTGCCACCAGCAGAGATCGTACTTCAGAGACCCAGTACTTC. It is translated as CATSRDRTSETQYF.

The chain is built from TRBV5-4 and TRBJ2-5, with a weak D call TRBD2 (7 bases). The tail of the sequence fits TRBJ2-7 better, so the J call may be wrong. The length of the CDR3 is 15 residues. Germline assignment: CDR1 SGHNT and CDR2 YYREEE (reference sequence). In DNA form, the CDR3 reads TGTGCCAGCAGCTTGGCCATGAGGGGGGGCTACGAGCAGTACTTC. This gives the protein CASSLAMRGGYEQYF.

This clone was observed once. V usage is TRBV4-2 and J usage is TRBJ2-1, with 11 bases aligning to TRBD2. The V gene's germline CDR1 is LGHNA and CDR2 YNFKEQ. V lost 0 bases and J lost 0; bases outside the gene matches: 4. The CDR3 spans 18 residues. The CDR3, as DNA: TGTGCCAGCAGCCAAGAGGCTAGCGGGGGGTTCTCCTACAATGAGCAGTTCTTC. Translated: CASSQEASGGFSYNEQFF.

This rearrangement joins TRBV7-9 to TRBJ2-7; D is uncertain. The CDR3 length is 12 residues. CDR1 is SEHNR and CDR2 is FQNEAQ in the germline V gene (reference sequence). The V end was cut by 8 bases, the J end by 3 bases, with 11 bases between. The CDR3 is CASAASHYEQYF. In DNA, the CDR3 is TGTGCCAGCGCGGCGAGCCACTACGAGCAGTACTTC.